What follows are 23 T cell receptor beta chains derived from one specimen sequenced in a study of OX40 agonist ivuxolimab in advanced cancers. Sequenced by immunoSEQ multiplex PCR; TCRdb stores in-frame clones only, minus some. The sample has approximately 23,000 clones; around 80% are singletons. Material: CD4+ or CD8+ T cells sorted from blood, obtained in a trial of the OX40 agonist ivuxolimab. The receptor source for this set is an adult with an advanced solid tumor such as melanoma, head and neck, liver or kidney cancer.

The chain is built from TRBV14 and TRBJ2-1; TRBD1 aligns across 8 bases. Looked up from germline, CDR1 is SGHDN and CDR2 is FVKESK. J lost 1 base, V lost 3 bases, and 8 bases had no gene match. This CDR3 spans 17 amino acids. CDR3 coding DNA: TGTGCCAGCAGCCATCGTGTCCGGACAGGGTCCTACAATGAGCAGTTCTTC. This gives the protein CASSHRVRTGSYNEQFF.

The rearrangement uses TRBV5-1 and TRBJ2-7; no clear D. This CDR3 spans 11 amino acids. Germline loops: CDR1 SGHRS, CDR2 YFSETQ. Trimming left V 4 bases short and J 4 bases short, with 6 bases between. CDR3 nucleotide sequence: TGCGCCAGCAGCCCTGGATACGAGCAGTACTTC. Translation gives CASSPGYEQYF.

This clone is a singleton in its sample. The chain recombines TRBV5-1 with TRBJ2-7, with a weak D call TRBD2 (6 bases). CDR1 SGHRS and CDR2 YFSETQ come from the germline V gene. The CDR3 covers 12 residues. V lost 5 bases to trimming and J lost 5 bases, with 11 bases between them. The CDR3, as DNA: TGCGCCAGCAGTACGACGGGAGACGAGCAGTACTTC. It encodes CASSTTGDEQYF.

The chain links TRBV28 to TRBJ2-1, with D perhaps matching TRBD1 (6 bases). Germline V lookup: CDR1 MDHEN, CDR2 SYDVKM. V was trimmed by 2 bases and J by 4 bases, leaving 9 bases between them. The CDR3 is made up of 14 amino acids. Here the CDR3 reads CASSLQGFYNEQFF. The CDR3, as DNA: TGTGCCAGCAGTTTACAGGGGTTTTACAATGAGCAGTTCTTC.

V is TRBV4-1 and J is TRBJ2-3, with 14 bases lining up with TRBD2. The CDR3 loop spans 15 amino acids. V shed 5 bases, J shed 4 bases, and the junction held 2 bases outside the gene matches. CDR1 and CDR2 from the germline V gene are MGHRA and YSYEKL. CDR3 region: CASSRTSGRPDTQYF. In DNA, the CDR3 is TGCGCCAGCAGCAGGACTAGCGGGAGGCCAGATACGCAGTATTTT.

This clone was picked up one time. J is TRBJ2-1 and V is TRBV7-2; TRBD2 matches at 8 bases. The CDR3 is made up of 16 amino acids. CDR1 SGHTA and CDR2 FQGNSA come from the germline V gene. V was pared by 2 bases and J by 4 bases, with 7 bases of the junction left unmatched. The CDR3 DNA sequence: TGTGCCAGCAGCTTATCGTCACTAGCGGCTTACAATGAGCAGTTCTTC. Translating gives CASSLSSLAAYNEQFF.

Concerning this clone: One junction end does not reproduce the germline sequence, and a read error may be involved. The chain employs TRBV7-9 and TRBJ2-3; possible D gene TRBD1, 5 bases. Germline V gene data show CDR1 as SEHNR and CDR2 as FQNEAQ (reference sequence). The CDR3 is made up of 16 amino acids. The CDR3 DNA follows: TGCGCCAGCAGCCAAGATCTCTTAGGGGATGGGGATACGCAGTATTTT. Protein: CASSQDLLGDGDTQYF. Drawing the rest from reference TRBV7-9 and TRBJ2-3, the complete variable domain is DTGVSQNPRHKITKRGQNVTFRCDPISEHNRLYWYRQTLGQGPEFLTYFQNEAQLEKSRLLSDRFSAERPKGSFSTLEIQRTEQGDSAMYLCASSQDLLGDGDTQYFGPGTRLTVL.

This clone ranks as medium-sized. V and J are TRBV7-3 and TRBJ2-1, with unresolved D. The CDR3 extends over 13 amino acids. CDR1 is SGHTA and CDR2 is FQGTGA in the germline V gene. Trimming cost V 0 bases and J 3 bases, with 3 bases left between them. The CDR3 nucleotides read TGTGCCAGCAGCTTAACTTTCTACAATGAGCAGTTCTTC. It is translated as CASSLTFYNEQFF.

The V gene is TRBV19, the J gene TRBJ2-7; 7 bases align to TRBD1. The J segment lost 5 bases and the V segment lost 3 bases, leaving 10 bases of the junction unmatched. Germline V gene sequence: CDR1 LNHDA, CDR2 SQIVND (reference sequence). This CDR3 is built from 15 residues. The CDR3 protein is CASSITWTGSNEQYF. CDR3 DNA sequence: TGTGCCAGTAGTATCACGTGGACAGGTAGCAACGAGCAGTACTTC.

V usage is TRBV9 and J usage is TRBJ2-3, with 9 bases lining up with TRBD2. After removal of 2 bases from V and 12 bases from J, the junction contained 7 bases not matched to a gene. CDR3 length equals 13 residues. Germline V lookup: CDR1 SGDLS, CDR2 YYNGEE. The CDR3, as DNA: TGTGCCAGCAGCGTTCAGGGGCGGGAGGGCCAGTATTTT. As protein: CASSVQGREGQYF.

J is TRBJ2-2 and V is TRBV6-5; TRBD1 agrees at 9 bases. CDR1 and CDR2 from the germline V gene are MNHEY and SVGAGI. V was pared by 2 bases and J by 5 bases, with 3 bases of the junction left unmatched. This CDR3 has 15 amino acids. This CDR3 reads CASSYSDRGTGELFF. The CDR3 bases are TGTGCCAGCAGTTACAGTGACAGGGGGACCGGGGAGCTGTTTTTT.

The chain employs TRBV9 and TRBJ2-5; no firm D call. The tail of the sequence fits TRBJ2-7 better, so the J call may be wrong. The CDR3 extends over 15 amino acids. Germline V gene sequence: CDR1 SGDLS, CDR2 YYNGEE. The CDR3 protein is CASSVATAGTYEQYF. Here the CDR3 DNA reads TGTGCCAGCAGCGTAGCAACAGCTGGGACCTACGAGCAGTACTTC.

This rearrangement joins TRBV7-9 to TRBJ2-5, with D tentatively TRBD2 (5 bases). Germline V CDR1 and CDR2: SEHNR, FQNEAQ (reference sequence). Trimming pared 4 bases from V and 3 bases from J, leaving 18 bases between. This CDR3 region has 16 residues. CDR3 sequence (DNA): TGTGCCAGCAGCTCCCGTCGGGCGGGCGTAAAAGAGACCCAGTACTTC. Translation: CASSSRRAGVKETQYF.

The genes are TRBV7-6 and TRBJ2-5; unclear D gene. The J call may be in error: the DNA end matches TRBJ2-7 better. Per the germline V gene, CDR1 is SGHVS and CDR2 is FNYEAQ. CDR3 length: 16 residues. The CDR3: CASSLESGFSSYEQYF. DNA of the CDR3: TGTGCCAGCAGCTTAGAATCAGGCTTTAGCTCCTACGAGCAGTACTTC.

This clone is deemed large. The same CDR3 arises from other DNA sequences in this sample as well. CDR3 DNA: TGTGCCAGCAGTCGTCAAGGGGGGCGGATCGGGGAGCTGTTTTTT. Protein: CASSRQGGRIGELFF. V gene TRBV13 combines with J gene TRBJ2-2, with D tentatively TRBD1 or TRBD2 (6 bases each). The CDR3 loop spans 15 amino acids. The V end was cut by 6 bases, the J end by 7 bases, with 18 bases between. The germline CDR1 and CDR2 sequences are PRHDT and FYEKMQ (reference sequence).

The J gene is TRBJ2-7, the V gene TRBV27; 9 bases agree with TRBD2. After removal of 5 bases from V and 4 bases from J, the junction contained 9 bases not matched to a gene. CDR1 and CDR2 (germline): MNHEY, SMNVEV (reference sequence). The length of the CDR3 is 15 residues. This CDR3 reads CASSPNSGRGYEQYF. CDR3 DNA: TGTGCCAGCAGTCCGAATAGCGGGAGAGGTTACGAGCAGTACTTC.

The chain uses TRBV27 and TRBJ1-3, with D perhaps TRBD1 (6 bases). Trimming stripped 5 bases from V and 0 bases from J, with 11 bases between. Germline loops: CDR1 MNHEY, CDR2 SMNVEV (reference sequence). The CDR3 is 15 residues long. In DNA, the CDR3 is TGTGCCAGCAGTCCGGACAGCAGCTCTGGAAACACCATATATTTT. Translating it yields CASSPDSSSGNTIYF.

A remark on this clone: The sample has other DNA sequences that encode this CDR3 too. The chain carries TRBV30 and TRBJ1-2; 7 positions match TRBD1. The germline V gene has CDR1 GTSNPN and CDR2 SVGIG (reference sequence). CDR3 size: 16 residues. J was trimmed by 4 bases and V by 1 base; bases with no gene match: 12. This chain's CDR3 is CAWSGLQGFNIYGYTF. The DNA for the CDR3 is TGTGCCTGGAGTGGACTACAGGGGTTTAATATCTATGGCTACACCTTC.

This chain links TRBV5-1 with TRBJ2-7, with D possibly called TRBD1 or TRBD2 (5 bases each). CDR1 is SGHRS and CDR2 is YFSETQ in the germline V gene. CDR3 size: 14 residues. Trimming removed 3 bases from V and 3 bases from J, with 13 bases in between. The CDR3 DNA reads TGCGCCAGCAGCTGGGGCCTGGGGGACTACGAGCAGTACTTC. Its protein is CASSWGLGDYEQYF.

The chain couples TRBV18 to TRBJ1-6; TRBD1 might be the D (6 bases). The CDR3 length is 14 residues. Germline V gene lookup returns CDR1 KGHSH and CDR2 LQKENI. V lost 3 bases, J lost 7 bases, and 10 bases lay in between. The CDR3 coding sequence is TGTGCCAGCTCACCCGACAGGAAGAATTCACCCCTCCACTTT. Translation: CASSPDRKNSPLHF.

V is TRBV6-5 and J is TRBJ2-7; 7 bases match TRBD2. The CDR3 is 14 amino acids. V shed 2 bases and J 4 bases; nucleotides not matched to a gene: 5. Germline V lookup: CDR1 MNHEY, CDR2 SVGAGI. The CDR3 sequence is CASSYREGDYEQYF. The CDR3 coding sequence is TGTGCCAGCAGTTACAGGGAGGGCGATTACGAGCAGTACTTC.

V usage is TRBV29-1 and J usage is TRBJ2-1; perhaps D is TRBD1 or TRBD2 (5 bases each). Germline assignment: CDR1 SQVTM and CDR2 ANQGSEA. V gave up 1 base and J gave up 2 bases, with 12 bases separating them. The CDR3 sequence is 15 residues long. CDR3 nucleotides: TGCAGCGTTGAAGGAGCGAGGGGCCCCTACAATGAGCAGTTCTTC. It yields the protein CSVEGARGPYNEQFF.

A single count supports this clone. V gene TRBV9 combines with J gene TRBJ2-4; D possibly corresponds to TRBD2 (7 bases). The germline V gene encodes CDR1 SGDLS and CDR2 YYNGEE. The CDR3 is made up of 17 amino acids. Trimming pared 0 bases from V and 6 bases from J, leaving 19 bases between. Here the CDR3 reads CASSVDVRGGFRNIQYF. For the CDR3, the DNA is TGTGCCAGCAGCGTAGATGTGAGGGGGGGCTTCCGAAACATTCAGTACTTC.